The next 3 T cell receptor beta chains were all read from a single sample in a study of long-term antiretroviral therapy in people with HIV. This was the immunoSEQ v3.0 assay at survey level. TCRdb's copy holds only in-frame clones and misses some; the assay was immunoSEQ multiplex PCR. The sample holds 20,000 or so clones, roughly 78% seen once. The input for sequencing was unsorted PBMCs, taken at the start of antiretroviral therapy, before treatment. These receptors were collected from a man younger than 30 with HIV.

The chain recombines TRBV5-1 with TRBJ1-1; possibly TRBD1 for D (6 bases). Trimming stripped 3 bases from V and 2 bases from J, with 8 bases between. Per germline, CDR1 SGHRS and CDR2 YFSETQ. This CDR3 is 13 amino acids long. The CDR3 region has the DNA TGCGCCAGCAGCTCGACAGGTAACACTGAAGCTTTCTTT. Translation: CASSSTGNTEAFF.

The chain employs TRBV15 and TRBJ2-5; D is unresolved. The CDR3 is 15 amino acids. Germline CDR1 is LNHNV and CDR2 is YYDKDF (reference sequence). Trimming removed 0 bases from V and 2 bases from J, with 10 bases in between. CDR3 DNA: TGTGCCACCAGCAGAGATCTATCCTCGCAAGAGACCCAGTACTTC. Translating it yields CATSRDLSSQETQYF.

V is TRBV6-6 and J is TRBJ1-4; unclear D gene. Germline values: CDR1 MNHNY, CDR2 SVGAGI (reference sequence). V lost 5 bases and J lost 7, with 11 bases in between. The CDR3 extends over 13 amino acids. The CDR3: CASSTRTREKLFF. In DNA, the CDR3 is TGTGCCAGCAGTACCCGGACCCGTGAAAAACTGTTTTTT.